The present T cell receptor beta chain was sequenced within a study of vaccination effects on CD4 cells after COVID-19 (dated by TCRdb to 2022 to 2024). A note on the overall study: Each participant received two doses of an mRNA SARS-CoV-2 vaccine, either BNT162b2 or mRNA-1273. SARS-CoV-2 spike-specific CD4+ TCR repertoires from before and after mRNA vaccination were compared in COVID-19 convalescent patients and in infection-naive vaccine recipients. Altogether, over 9 COVID-19 convalescent patients and a few SARS-CoV-2-naive healthy vaccine recipients made up the full study. The Oncomine TCR Beta short-read assay on an Illumina iSeq 100 was used to sequence cultures from other donors in the study. General findings and caveats noted by the study authors: Only a small number of convalescent patients were included, and no early post-infection timepoints were available, which limited the study. Clones induced by infection and clones induced by vaccination both contracted markedly at late timepoints after vaccination, which fits with T cell responses waning over time. Among healthy vaccine recipients, nearly all vaccine-induced clones were SARS-CoV-2 mono-reactive, and only 1 of 255 was cross-reactive with common cold coronaviruses.

Receptor amplification or capture employed the immunoSEQ multiplex PCR assay. DNA from the CD4+ T cells that had been cultured and isolated underwent TCR beta CDR3 sequencing. Processing in the source paper ran as follows. Non-productive TCR sequences were discarded, and reads were trimmed to the CDR3 region, with only CDR3s of 7 or more amino acids retained. Antigen-specific clonotypes were identified using the MANAFEST web app by comparison of expansion in peptide wells against reference cultures. To count as positive, a clone had to show expansion at FDR<0.05 compared with the reference and with all other wells, an odds ratio above 5, and a frequency above 0.1% in two replicate wells. Clonotypes significantly expanded in SARS-CoV-2 spike wells and in at least one common cold coronavirus spike condition were defined as cross-reactive. CDR3 similarity was assessed by Levenshtein distance using the stringdist R package, and unrooted trees were constructed with ape in R 3.6.1. TCRdb provides this immuneACCESS table in a form limited to in-frame rearrangements. Some clones are lacking; in checked studies, under half of them reflect an unresolved V gene, and why the rest are absent is not known. V and J calls plus clone size are reproduced from that table; the DNA served to infer D and trimming. For this sample the table gives 71,000 or so clones, of which around 72% were detected only once. The ten largest clones capture approximately 3.8% of the sample.

In the ViraFEST assay, PBMC were stimulated with viral peptide pools, and TCR sequencing was then used to find antigen-specific CD4+ T cell clonotypes based on their expansion. After roughly 11 days of culture, CD4+ T cells were isolated with the EasySep CD4+ T cell isolation kit. Healthy vaccine recipients had no prior SARS-CoV-2 infection, confirmed by negative nucleocapsid antibodies before and after vaccination. Under 2.5 million PBMC per well were cultured with approximately 10 ug/ml peptides in IMDM containing 5% human AB serum, about 9.7 IU/ml IL-2 and gentamicin. On days 3 and 7, half of the culture medium was replaced with fresh IL-2-containing medium. Unless noted otherwise, every peptide stimulation condition was grown in triplicate wells. Using Ficoll-Paque Plus gradient centrifugation, PBMC were separated from whole blood and then either used fresh or cryopreserved at -140C. The spike proteins of SARS-CoV-2 and of the common cold coronaviruses HCoV-NL63, HCoV-OC43 and HCoV-229E were spanned by overlapping peptide pools. The QIAamp micro DNA kit was used to extract genomic DNA from the cultured CD4+ T cells.

From the germline V gene, CDR1 is LGHNA and CDR2 is YSLEER. A distance of 14 bases separates the germline ends of V and J, which lose 5 bases and 4 bases respectively. The cysteine opens and the phenylalanine closes a CDR3 of 14 amino acids. CDR3 DNA only is kept here, 42 bases in frame from base 1. This clone showed up just a few times. It has no known antigen specificity. One base away there is no much larger clone; base qualities are not given. The V gene is TRBV4-3 and the J gene is TRBJ1-2; 6 matching bases give a weak D call of TRBD1. This specimen consisted of CD4+ T cells from PBMCs cultured with HCoV-OC43 spike peptides, obtained before COVID-19 vaccination. The cell subset or site label for this specimen denotes: HCoV-OC43 spike overlapping peptide pool stimulation. This TCR was sampled from a human donor who received a COVID-19 vaccine. CDR3 sequence: CASSGGGKTYGYTF. The DNA is TGCGCCAGCAGCGGGGGGGGCAAGACCTATGGCTACACCTTC.